The present entry profiles one T cell receptor (beta chain) with its context. This entry is derived from a study of blood T cell repertoires in COVID-19. Across the whole study: COVID-19 samples collected from the United States, Italy and Spain covered acute and convalescent phases. From T cells, B-cell-depleted T cells, or PBMCs came the material, which was cDNA or gDNA.

Produced via immunoSEQ multiplex PCR; TCRdb's table is partial and in-frame only. There are around 86,000 clones in the sample; approximately 80% occur only once, and roughly 10% lies in the top ten. The ends lost 2 bases at V and 1 base at J; junction bases unmatched: 1. This CDR3 has 14 residues. Germline loops: CDR1 SGHRS, CDR2 YFSETQ. The sequenced sample was peripheral blood. The rearrangement links TRBV5-1 to TRBJ1-1; TRBD1 aligns across 8 bases. The TCR sequence derives from a human donor in a cohort sampled during active COVID-19. In DNA form, the CDR3 reads TGCGCCAGCAGCTTAGACAGGGGGAACACTGAAGCTTTCTTT. This encodes CASSLDRGNTEAFF. The whole variable domain, remainder taken from reference TRBV5-1 and TRBJ1-1, is KAGVTQTPRYLIKTRGQQVTLSCSPISGHRSVSWYQQTPGQGLQFLFEYFSETQRNKGNFPGRFSGRQFSNSRSEMNVSTLELGDSALYLCASSLDRGNTEAFFGQGTRLTVV.